The source of this T cell receptor beta chain is a study of T-cell memory formation after mild COVID-19 (dated by TCRdb to the early 2020s). Background for the entire study: Most TCR sequence clusters were specific to one of the two donors. In two donors, T-cell clones that expanded and contracted after mild COVID-19 were followed by sequencing TCRalpha and TCRbeta repertoires longitudinally. The cohort comprised two young, previously healthy adult volunteers, one female and one male.

Via the germline V gene, CDR1 is SGHVS and CDR2 FQNEAQ. Ends trimmed: V by 1 base, J by 4 bases; bases unmatched to a gene: 6. The CDR3 starts with the cysteine, ends with the phenylalanine, and has 16 residues. The read is trimmed to its CDR3 DNA, 48 bases read in frame from base 1. Overall study results and their limits: Contracting CD4+ clones were found mainly in CM and EM memory subsets, while CD8+ clones were enriched in EMRA. The second-wave clones that peaked on day 37 were not confirmed to be SARS-CoV-2 specific. From day 15 to 85, contracting clones showed balanced CD4/CD8 phenotypes, whereas a second wave of clones that expanded from day 15 to 37 leaned towards CD4+. The study included only a couple of mild cases, and larger cohorts that include severe cases with pre-infection samples were judged to be necessary. Some responding clones were found in pre-infection memory, which suggests that pre-existing cross-reactive memory T cells took part in the SARS-CoV-2 response.

PBMCs were isolated by Ficoll-Paque density gradient centrifugation. In the case of this clonotype: Its antigen has not been determined. No base quality information exists; no much larger clone differs at one position.

Instrument used: Illumina NovaSeq 6000. TCRalpha and TCRbeta cDNA libraries were constructed by 5'RACE with constant-segment primers, with sample barcodes and unique molecular identifiers being introduced. Trizol reagent was used to extract RNA from every sample. Amplification of the libraries took two PCR steps, and the second step added a second sample barcode plus Illumina TruSeq adapters. Sequencing of the libraries was done on an Illumina NovaSeq, producing 2 x 150 bp paired-end reads. Per the original workflow: The reads were demultiplexed and collapsed into UMI-guided consensus sequences using migec v1.2.7. With mixcr v2.1.11, UMI consensuses were aligned to TRA and TRB V and J templates and assembled into clonotypes. Expanded or contracted clonotypes were those called significant by both edgeR and NoisET, with noise models trained on biological replicates. For edgeR calls, a false discovery rate-adjusted p below 0.01 and a log2 fold-change threshold of 1 were applied. As an exploratory analysis of dynamics, max-normalized trajectories of the 1000 most abundant clonotypes were examined by PCA with hierarchical clustering. Separately sequenced CD4+ and CD8+ repertoires were used to assign a CD4 or CD8 phenotype to each responding clone. Using fastp at Q25 and MiXCR, TCRdb reprocessed the public reads and kept productive beta chains. Identical CDR3 proteins give one entry, which carries the most common genes and DNA. TCRdb, rather than the study authors, made the V and J calls. Present in this sample are about 430,000 distinct CDR3 sequences, more than 20% of which were seen just once. Of the sample, around 8.8% falls within the top ten clones.

The chain joins TRBV7-8 to TRBJ2-5; TRBD1 agrees with 10 junctional bases. The source material was PBMCs or a T cell subset sorted from them (not recorded which). The origin of this receptor is an adult woman who had mild COVID-19 (a few samples of this study predate the infection). The sample titles of this study are shuffled in the database, so cell type and time point are left out; the donor was told from shared clones. This receptor has the CDR3 CASSLVRDRGRETQYF. The bases are TGTGCCAGCAGCTTAGTTCGTGACAGGGGGCGAGAGACCCAGTACTTC.